This T cell receptor (beta chain) was observed in a study of T-cell memory formation after mild COVID-19. Germline CDR1 reads SGHVS; CDR2 reads FQNEAQ. J lost 6 bases, V lost 3 bases, and 9 bases had no gene match. The CDR3 is 16 residues long. TCRdb ran MiXCR on the 5' RACE reads and lists one entry per CDR3 protein. Of 470,000 or so distinct CDR3 sequences listed, approximately 19% are singletons. The receptor's source is a man in his late teens or twenties who had mild COVID-19 (a few samples of this study predate the infection). Cell type and time point are not known. This chain connects TRBV7-8 to TRBJ2-1, with 9 bases aligning to TRBD2. Sequencing was done on a sample of PBMCs or a T cell subset sorted from them (not recorded which). CDR3 region: CASSLDAGGPFNEQFF. DNA for the CDR3: TGTGCCAGCAGCTTGGACGCGGGGGGGCCCTTCAATGAGCAGTTCTTC.